What follows describes a single T cell receptor (beta chain). Its antigen is undetermined. The entry originates in a study of CD8 T cells in ankylosing spondylitis. General observations from the study: Both synovial fluid and blood in reactive arthritis had previously been reported to carry some motif variants. Blood from ankylosing spondylitis patients appeared to carry a characteristic roughly 8-variant TCR beta motif. There was reportedly significant enrichment of clones that were disease-linked in matched ankylosing spondylitis synovial fluid.

Quantitative 5'-RACE with molecular barcodes produced the TCR beta libraries. Via MiXCR, TCRdb re-called the 5' RACE reads, giving one row per CDR3 protein. The sample lists roughly 670,000 distinct CDR3 sequences, around 19% occurring once. The CDR3 consists of 16 residues. Germline assignment: CDR1 LGHDT and CDR2 YNNKEL (reference sequence). With 1 base removed from V and 6 bases from J, the gap between germline ends came to 16 bases. This rearrangement joins TRBV3-1 to TRBJ1-5; D is possibly TRBD1 (6 bases). The sequencing sample was made of blood, either unsorted or a sorted T cell fraction (not recorded which). This sequence originates from a male donor with ankylosing spondylitis. As DNA, the CDR3 is TGTGCCAGCAGCCAAGGGGGGGCCCAGAAGGGTCAGCCCCAGCATTTT. Its protein product is CASSQGGAQKGQPQHF.